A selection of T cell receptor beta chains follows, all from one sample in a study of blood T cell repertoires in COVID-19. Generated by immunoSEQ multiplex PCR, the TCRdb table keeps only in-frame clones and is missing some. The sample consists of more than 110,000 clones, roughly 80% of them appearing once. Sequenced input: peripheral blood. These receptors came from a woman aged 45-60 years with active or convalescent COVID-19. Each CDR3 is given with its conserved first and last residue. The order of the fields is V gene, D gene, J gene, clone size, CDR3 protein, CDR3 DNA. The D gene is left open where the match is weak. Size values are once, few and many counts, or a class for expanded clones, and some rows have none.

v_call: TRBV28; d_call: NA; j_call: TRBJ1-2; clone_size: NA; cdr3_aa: CALYRSGGYTF; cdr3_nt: TGTGCCCTATACAGGTCCGGGGGCTACACCTTC
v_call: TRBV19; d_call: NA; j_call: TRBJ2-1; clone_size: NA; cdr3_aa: CASSISQEPVYNEQFF; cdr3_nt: TGTGCCAGTAGCATATCACAGGAACCAGTTTACAATGAGCAGTTCTTC
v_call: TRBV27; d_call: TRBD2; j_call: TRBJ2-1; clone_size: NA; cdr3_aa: CASQRGGQQFF; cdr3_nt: TGTGCCAGTCAGCGGGGGGGCCAGCAGTTCTTC
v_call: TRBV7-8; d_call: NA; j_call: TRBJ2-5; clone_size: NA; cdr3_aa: CASSRTGGYQYF; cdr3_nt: TGTGCCAGCAGTCGAACCGGGGGTTATCAGTACTTC
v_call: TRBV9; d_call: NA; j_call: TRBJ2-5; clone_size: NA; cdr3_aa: CASSVGIRGLEGETQYF; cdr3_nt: TGTGCCAGCAGCGTAGGAATTCGGGGTTTGGAGGGAGAGACCCAGTACTTC
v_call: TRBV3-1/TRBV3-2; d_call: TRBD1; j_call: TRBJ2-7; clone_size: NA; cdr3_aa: CASSPGQRTYEQYF; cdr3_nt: TGTGCCAGCAGCCCGGGACAGCGAACCTACGAGCAGTACTTC
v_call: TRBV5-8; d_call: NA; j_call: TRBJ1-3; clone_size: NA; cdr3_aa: CASSLGTVLSGNTIYF; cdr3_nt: TGTGCCAGCAGCTTGGGGACAGTCCTCTCTGGAAACACCATATATTTT
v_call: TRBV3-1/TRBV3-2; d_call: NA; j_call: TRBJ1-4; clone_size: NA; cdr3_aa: CASNLGGVGEKLFF; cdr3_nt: TGTGCCAGCAACCTCGGGGGGGTCGGTGAAAAACTGTTTTTT
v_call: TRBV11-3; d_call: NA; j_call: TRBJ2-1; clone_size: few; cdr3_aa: CASSRSQPYNEQFF; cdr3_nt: TGTGCCAGCTCGCGGTCCCAACCCTACAATGAGCAGTTCTTC
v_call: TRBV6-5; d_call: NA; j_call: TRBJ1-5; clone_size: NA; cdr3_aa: CASKPQREHQPQHF; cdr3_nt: TGTGCCAGCAAACCCCAGAGGGAACATCAGCCCCAGCATTTT
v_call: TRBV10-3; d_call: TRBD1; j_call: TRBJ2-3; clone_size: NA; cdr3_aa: CAISGTGGLDTQYF; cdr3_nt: TGTGCCATCAGTGGGACAGGGGGTTTAGATACGCAGTATTTT
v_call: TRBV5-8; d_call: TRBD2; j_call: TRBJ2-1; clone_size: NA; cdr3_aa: CASSLGGGLNEQFF; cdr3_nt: TGTGCCAGCAGCCTTGGCGGGGGATTGAATGAGCAGTTCTTC
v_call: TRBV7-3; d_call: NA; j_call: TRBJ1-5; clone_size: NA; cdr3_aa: CASSFAPDQPQHF; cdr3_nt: TGTGCCAGCAGCTTTGCCCCAGATCAGCCCCAGCATTTT
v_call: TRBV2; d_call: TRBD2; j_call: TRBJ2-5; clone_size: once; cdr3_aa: CASLPGRRGGQFETQYF; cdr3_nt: TGTGCCAGCCTTCCCGGAAGGCGGGGGGGCCAGTTTGAGACCCAGTACTTC
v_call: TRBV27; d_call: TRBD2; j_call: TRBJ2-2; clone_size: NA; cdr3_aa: CASASWGRGVEDTGELFF; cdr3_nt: TGTGCCAGCGCCAGTTGGGGCCGGGGGGTAGAGGACACCGGGGAGCTGTTTTTT
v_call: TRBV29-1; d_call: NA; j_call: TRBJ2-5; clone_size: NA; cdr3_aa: CSVEDYGTRGVETQYF; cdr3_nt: TGCAGCGTTGAAGATTATGGTACTAGAGGCGTAGAGACCCAGTACTTC
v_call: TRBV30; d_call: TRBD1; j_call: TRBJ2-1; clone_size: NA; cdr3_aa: CAWVDRGGYNEQFF; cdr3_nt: TGTGCCTGGGTCGACAGGGGTGGCTACAATGAGCAGTTCTTC
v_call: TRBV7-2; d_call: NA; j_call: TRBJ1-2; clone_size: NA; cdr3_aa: CASSRTAQYGYTF; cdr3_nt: TGTGCCAGCAGCCGGACAGCCCAGTATGGCTACACCTTC
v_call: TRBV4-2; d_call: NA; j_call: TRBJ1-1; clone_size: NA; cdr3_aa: CASSQDGHRVDTEAFF; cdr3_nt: TGTGCCAGCAGCCAAGATGGTCACAGGGTCGACACTGAAGCTTTCTTT
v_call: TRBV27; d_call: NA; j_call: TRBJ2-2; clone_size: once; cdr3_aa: CASSIHREGGTGELFF; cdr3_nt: TGTGCCAGCAGTATCCACAGGGAGGGGGGCACCGGGGAGCTGTTTTTT
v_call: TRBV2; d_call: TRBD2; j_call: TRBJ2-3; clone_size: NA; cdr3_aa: CASTDWRGGLDTQYF; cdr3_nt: TGTGCCAGCACCGACTGGCGGGGGGGATTAGATACGCAGTATTTT
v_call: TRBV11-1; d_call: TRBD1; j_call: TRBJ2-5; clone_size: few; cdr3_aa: CASSTRQGWETQYF; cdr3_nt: TGTGCCAGCAGCACGCGACAGGGTTGGGAGACCCAGTACTTC
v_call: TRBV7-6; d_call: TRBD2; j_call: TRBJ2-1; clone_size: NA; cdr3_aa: CASSSRGGRFF; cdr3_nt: TGTGCCAGCAGCTCGCGGGGGGGCCGTTTCTTC
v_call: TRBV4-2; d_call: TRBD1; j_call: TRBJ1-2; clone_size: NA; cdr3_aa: CASSQDPGTGAGYTF; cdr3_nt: TGTGCCAGCAGCCAAGATCCCGGGACAGGGGCTGGCTACACCTTC
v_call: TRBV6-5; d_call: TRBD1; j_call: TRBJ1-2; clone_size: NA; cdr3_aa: CASRDPGQGKYGYTF; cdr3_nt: TGTGCCAGCAGGGACCCGGGACAGGGGAAATATGGCTACACCTTC
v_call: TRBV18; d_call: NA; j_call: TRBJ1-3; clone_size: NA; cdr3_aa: CASSPGQDGNTIYF; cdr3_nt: TGTGCCAGCTCACCAGGGCAGGATGGAAACACCATATATTTT
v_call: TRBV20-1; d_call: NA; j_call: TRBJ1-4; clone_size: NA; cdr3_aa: CSARGDNEKLFF; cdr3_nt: TGCAGTGCTCGTGGCGATAATGAAAAACTGTTTTTT
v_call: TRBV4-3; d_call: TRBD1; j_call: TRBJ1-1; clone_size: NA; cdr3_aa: CASSQGTGLLRPEAFF; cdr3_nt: TGCGCCAGCAGCCAAGGGACAGGGTTGTTAAGGCCTGAAGCTTTCTTT
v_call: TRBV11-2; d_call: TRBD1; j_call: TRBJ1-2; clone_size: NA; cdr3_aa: CASSLRQGPRSDGYTF; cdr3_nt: TGTGCCAGCAGCTTACGACAGGGGCCTAGGTCGGATGGCTACACCTTC
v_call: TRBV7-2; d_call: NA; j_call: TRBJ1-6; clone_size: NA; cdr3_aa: CASSLASGRGSPLHF; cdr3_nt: TGTGCCAGCAGCTTAGCGAGCGGTCGGGGTTCACCCCTCCACTTT
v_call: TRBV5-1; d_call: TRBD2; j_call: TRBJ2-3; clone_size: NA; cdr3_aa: CASSLAGTSKDTQYF; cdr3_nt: TGCGCCAGCAGCTTGGCCGGGACTAGTAAAGATACGCAGTATTTT
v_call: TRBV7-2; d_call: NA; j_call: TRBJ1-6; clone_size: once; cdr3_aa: CATREMRTDSPLHF; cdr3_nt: TGTGCCACCCGGGAGATGCGGACCGATTCACCCCTCCACTTT
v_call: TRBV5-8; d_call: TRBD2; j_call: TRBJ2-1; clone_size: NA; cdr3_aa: CASSLSRGGRGEQFF; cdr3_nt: TGTGCCAGCAGCTTGAGCAGGGGCGGGAGGGGTGAGCAGTTCTTC
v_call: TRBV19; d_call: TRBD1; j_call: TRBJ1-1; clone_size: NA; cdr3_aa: CASSRDRDFTEAFF; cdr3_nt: TGTGCCAGTAGCAGGGACAGGGATTTCACTGAAGCTTTCTTT
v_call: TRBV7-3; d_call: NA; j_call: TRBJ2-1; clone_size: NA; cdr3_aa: CASSGGLYNEQFF; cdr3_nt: TGTGCCAGCTCGGGGGGCCTCTACAATGAGCAGTTCTTC
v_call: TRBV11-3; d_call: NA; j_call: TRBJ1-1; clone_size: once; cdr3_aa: CASSLGGGAEAFF; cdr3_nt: TGTGCCAGCAGCTTAGGTGGGGGCGCTGAAGCTTTCTTT
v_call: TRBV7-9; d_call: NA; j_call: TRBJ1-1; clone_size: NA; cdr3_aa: CASSKEVTEAFF; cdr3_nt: TGTGCCAGCAGCAAGGAGGTCACTGAAGCTTTCTTT
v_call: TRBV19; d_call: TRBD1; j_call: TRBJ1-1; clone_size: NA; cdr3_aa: CASSPRTGRGNTEAFF; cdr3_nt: TGTGCCAGTAGTCCCCGGACAGGCCGGGGGAACACTGAAGCTTTCTTT